The entry below describes one T cell receptor (beta chain). The sample belongs to a study of shared clonotypes between healthy human individuals. Study overall: Three CD4 naive, three CD4 memory, two CD8 naive and one CD8 memory plate were used per donor.

For every subset, genomic DNA was evenly distributed across several immunoSEQ plates. TCRdb keeps only in-frame clones here, not all; method: immunoSEQ multiplex PCR. Found here are approximately 95,000 clones, about 68% of them singletons; the top ten hold about 48%. This CDR3 has 17 amino acids. CDR1 is SGDLS and CDR2 is YYNGEE in the germline V gene. V was trimmed by 0 bases and J by 3 bases, leaving 18 bases between them. The genes are TRBV9 and TRBJ2-5; D might be TRBD1 or TRBD2, each matching 5 bases. The TCR sequence derives from a man aged 25 to 40 in good health. Sequencing used memory CD8+ T cells sorted from blood. The subset denotes: CD45RO+ cells pooled with CCR7-negative TemRA cells. Here the CDR3 reads CASSVAWGFSGEETQYF. The DNA of the CDR3 is TGTGCCAGCAGCGTAGCTTGGGGCTTTTCCGGGGAAGAGACCCAGTACTTC.